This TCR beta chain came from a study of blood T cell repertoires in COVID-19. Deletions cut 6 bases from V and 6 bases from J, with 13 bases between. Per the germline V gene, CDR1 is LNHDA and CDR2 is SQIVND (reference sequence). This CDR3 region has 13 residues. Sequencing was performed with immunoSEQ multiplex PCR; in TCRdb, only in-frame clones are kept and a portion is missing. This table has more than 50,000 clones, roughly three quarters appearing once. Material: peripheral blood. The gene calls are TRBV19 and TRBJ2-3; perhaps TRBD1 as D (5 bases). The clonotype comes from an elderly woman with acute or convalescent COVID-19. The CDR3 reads CASSPGSADTQYF. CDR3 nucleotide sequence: TGTGCCAGTAGCCCAGGGTCCGCCGATACGCAGTATTTT.